This T cell receptor (beta chain) was recovered during a study of shared clonotypes between healthy human individuals. V shed 1 base and J shed 7 bases, with 8 bases lying between them. Per germline, CDR1 ENHRY and CDR2 SYGVKD. The CDR3 is 13 amino acids. Those who donated were healthy HIV-negative adults, with no recent acute infections or vaccinations reported. The investigators split CD4+ cells into a CD45RA+ naive subset and a CD45RA-negative memory subset. Libraries were prepared by immunoSEQ multiplex PCR; TCRdb keeps only in-frame clonotypes and omits some of them. This table has about 2.4 million clones, approximately 92% appearing once.

The rearrangement uses TRBV10-3 and TRBJ1-5; unclear D gene. This receptor was taken from a man aged 18 to 29 in good health. Sequencing was performed on naive CD4+ T cells sorted from blood. Subset indicated: CD45RA+ positively selected. The CDR3 DNA reads TGTGCCATCAGTGAGTTTGGCGGCCAGCCCCAGCATTTT. Its protein is CAISEFGGQPQHF.